A selection of T cell receptor beta chains follows, all from one sample in a study of blood T cell repertoires in COVID-19. Clones were sequenced by immunoSEQ multiplex PCR, and TCRdb holds only the in-frame ones, with some missing. The sample yields around 150,000 clones, roughly 82% seen once. What was sequenced was peripheral blood. These receptors were taken from a woman between 35 and 50 years old with COVID-19, enrolled during active disease. Both conserved end residues are part of each CDR3. A D gene is named only where the DNA matches it firmly. Only some rows state a clone size, as once, few, many or a class for expanded clones.

NA	TRBD1	TRBJ1-1	TRBV29-1	TGCAGCGTTGGACCCCTGCGGCAGGGGGTCACTGAAGCTTTCTTT	CSVGPLRQGVTEAFF
NA	NA	TRBJ2-7	TRBV3-1/TRBV3-2	TGTGCCAGCAGCCAAGGGGTGGGAGCTAACTACGAGCAGTACTTC	CASSQGVGANYEQYF
NA	NA	TRBJ2-7	TRBV30	TGTGCCTGGAGTATAACATCCTACGAGCAGTACTTC	CAWSITSYEQYF
NA	NA	TRBJ1-2	TRBV6-6	TGTGCCAGCGGTCCCAGGCAGTATGGCTACACCTTC	CASGPRQYGYTF
once	TRBD2	TRBJ2-1	TRBV7-2	TGTGCCAGCAGCTCTAGCGGGGGGACATACAATGAGCAGTTCTTC	CASSSSGGTYNEQFF
NA	NA	TRBJ2-3	TRBV5-8	TGTGCCAGCAGCAACATGGCGCGTACAGTCACAGATACGCAGTATTTT	CASSNMARTVTDTQYF
NA	NA	TRBJ1-1	TRBV19	TGTGCCAGTAGTAAAACAGACAGCATGAACACTGAAGCTTTCTTT	CASSKTDSMNTEAFF
NA	TRBD2	TRBJ2-2	TRBV27	TGTGCCAGCATGTTTCAGCGGGAGTATGGGGAGCTGTTTTTT	CASMFQREYGELFF
few	NA	TRBJ1-4	TRBV3-1/TRBV3-2	TGTGCCAGCAGCCAAGATGGGGGGGCTCCTAATGAAAAACTGTTTTTT	CASSQDGGAPNEKLFF
NA	TRBD2	TRBJ2-5	TRBV9	TGTGCCAGCAGCGGGCCGGGACTAACAGAGACCCAGTACTTC	CASSGPGLTETQYF
NA	TRBD2	TRBJ2-1	TRBV11-2	TGTGCCAGCAGCTTAGCAGCTAGCGGGGGATACTACAATGAGCAGTTCTTC	CASSLAASGGYYNEQFF
NA	TRBD1	TRBJ2-5	TRBV6-2/TRBV6-3	TGTGCCAGCAGTTACCCTTCCGGGACAGGTCAAGAGACCCAGTACTTC	CASSYPSGTGQETQYF
NA	NA	TRBJ1-1	TRBV3-1/TRBV3-2	TGTGCCAGCAGCGACGGGAACAGGGCGGGCGCTGAAGCTTTCTTT	CASSDGNRAGAEAFF
NA	NA	TRBJ1-2	TRBV30	TGTGCCTGGAGCCAACTAAACTATGGCTACACCTTC	CAWSQLNYGYTF
NA	NA	TRBJ2-3	TRBV3-1/TRBV3-2	TGTGCCAGCAGCCAAGATCGGGGGGCGCTTTCGGATACGCAGTATTTT	CASSQDRGALSDTQYF
NA	TRBD1	TRBJ2-1	TRBV7-9	TGTGCCAGCAGCCCTCAAGGACAGGCGAATGAGCAGTTCTTC	CASSPQGQANEQFF
NA	NA	TRBJ1-1	TRBV15	TGTGCCACCAGTAGCCCGATTTCTGTGAACACTGAAGCTTTCTTT	CATSSPISVNTEAFF
NA	TRBD1	TRBJ2-7	TRBV28	TGTGCCAGCAGTCCAGGGACAGGGGGCTTCTACGAGCAGTACTTC	CASSPGTGGFYEQYF
NA	NA	TRBJ1-2	TRBV27	TGTGCCAGCAACACCATACGGGGGGATAAAAATGGCTACACCTTC	CASNTIRGDKNGYTF
NA	NA	TRBJ2-7	TRBV5-1	TGCGCCAGCAGCTTCGGGGGTACCGCCTACGAGCAGTACTTC	CASSFGGTAYEQYF
NA	NA	TRBJ2-5	TRBV5-1	TGCGCCAGCAGCTTAGAGCCAGAGACCCAGTACTTC	CASSLEPETQYF
NA	NA	TRBJ2-3	TRBV5-1	TGCGCCAGCAGCCCCGGGGGAGGAAACACAGATACGCAGTATTTT	CASSPGGGNTDTQYF
NA	TRBD2	TRBJ2-7	TRBV5-1	TGCGCCAGCAGCTTAATTAGCGGGGGAGCCTACGAGCAGTACTTC	CASSLISGGAYEQYF
once	NA	TRBJ1-1	TRBV6-5	TGTGCCAGCAAGGGCGGGCAGCCTGAAGCTTTCTTT	CASKGGQPEAFF
NA	TRBD1	TRBJ2-4	TRBV19	TGTGCCAGTAGTACACCCGGACAGGGAAGGGCCAAAAACATTCAGTACTTC	CASSTPGQGRAKNIQYF
NA	NA	TRBJ2-1	TRBV5-8	TGTGCCAGCAGCCCGGATGCTAGCTCCTACAATGAGCAGTTCTTC	CASSPDASSYNEQFF
NA	NA	TRBJ1-5	TRBV28	TGTGCCAGCAGAATTTCTCCAGGGGTTGGTCAGCCCCAGCATTTT	CASRISPGVGQPQHF
NA	TRBD2	TRBJ2-7	TRBV5-1	TGCGCCAGCAGCCGTGGTAGCGGGGTCTACGAGCAGTACTTC	CASSRGSGVYEQYF
NA	NA	TRBJ1-2	TRBV6-6	TGTGCCAGCAGTTACGAGGACACCCAGTATGGCTACACCTTC	CASSYEDTQYGYTF
NA	TRBD2	TRBJ2-5	TRBV14	TGTGCCAGCAGCCGCGGGGGGCCCCAAGAGACCCAGTACTTC	CASSRGGPQETQYF
once	NA	TRBJ1-2	TRBV4-1	TGCGCCAGCAGCCAATCCGGGACTAACTATGGCTACACCTTC	CASSQSGTNYGYTF
NA	TRBD2	TRBJ2-2	TRBV27	TGTGCCAGCAGCCCCCGCGGGAGGAGGGACGGGGAGCTGTTTTTT	CASSPRGRRDGELFF
NA	TRBD2	TRBJ2-5	TRBV4-2	TGTGCCAGCAGCCAAGGGGTCCGGCCCCGGGGGGAAGAGACCCAGTACTTC	CASSQGVRPRGEETQYF
NA	NA	TRBJ2-4	TRBV28	TGTGCCAGCAGTTTGCCTTCACTAGCCAAAAACATTCAGTACTTC	CASSLPSLAKNIQYF
many	NA	TRBJ1-6	TRBV3-1/TRBV3-2	TGTGCCAGCAGCCAAGGTCCGGGGGTCCAGAGTAATTCACCCCTCCACTTT	CASSQGPGVQSNSPLHF
NA	NA	TRBJ2-5	TRBV5-6	TGTGCCAGCAGCTTAACCCGGACAGTACAAGAGACCCAGTACTTC	CASSLTRTVQETQYF
NA	NA	TRBJ1-2	TRBV28	TGTGCCAGCAGTCCTGATACAGGAACTTATGGCTACACCTTC	CASSPDTGTYGYTF
NA	NA	TRBJ1-3	TRBV18	TGTGCCAGCTGGAGCGGGACAATCGGAAACACCATATATTTT	CASWSGTIGNTIYF
NA	TRBD1	TRBJ1-4	TRBV30	TGTGCCTGGAGTCGCCGGGACAGATCATTTAATGAAAAACTGTTTTTT	CAWSRRDRSFNEKLFF
NA	NA	TRBJ1-2	TRBV12-3/TRBV12-4	TGTGCCAGCAGTTTTTTCAGGGATGGCTACACCTTC	CASSFFRDGYTF
NA	NA	TRBJ2-5	TRBV5-6	TGTGCCAGCAGCCGTGAAGAGACCCAGTACTTC	CASSREETQYF
NA	TRBD2	TRBJ2-1	TRBV6-4	TGTGCCAGCAGTTCATCGGGGGGGGAGAACAATGAGCAGTTCTTC	CASSSSGGENNEQFF
NA	NA	TRBJ2-1	TRBV7-3	TGTGCCAGCAGCTGGGGGCCACACAATGAGCAGTTCTTC	CASSWGPHNEQFF
NA	TRBD2	TRBJ2-1	TRBV5-1	TGCGCCAGCAGCTTAAGGACTAGCGGGAGTTATGAGCAGTTCTTC	CASSLRTSGSYEQFF
NA	TRBD2	TRBJ2-3	TRBV14	TGTGCCAGCAGCCTCGGGACTAGCGGGAGCGATACGCAGTATTTT	CASSLGTSGSDTQYF
NA	NA	TRBJ1-2	TRBV30	TGTGCCTGGTCGGCGGGGGTTATCTATGGCTACACCTTC	CAWSAGVIYGYTF
NA	TRBD2	TRBJ2-1	TRBV28	TGTGCCAGCAGGCGAGGAGCTAGCGGGTATGAGCAGTTCTTC	CASRRGASGYEQFF
NA	TRBD1	TRBJ1-2	TRBV19	TGTGCCAGTAGTCGTAGGACGAGGGGGCGTTCTGGCGGCTACACCTTC	CASSRRTRGRSGGYTF
NA	NA	TRBJ1-2	TRBV7-8	TGTGCCAGCAGCTACCTTACAGGGAATAACTATGGCTACACCTTC	CASSYLTGNNYGYTF
NA	TRBD2	TRBJ2-7	TRBV3-1/TRBV3-2	TGTGCCAGCAGCCGAAATAGCGGGAGCCCCTACGAGCAGTACTTC	CASSRNSGSPYEQYF
few	NA	TRBJ1-1	TRBV19	TGTGCCAGTAGTATAGAATCCTACACTGAAGCTTTCTTT	CASSIESYTEAFF
NA	NA	TRBJ2-5	TRBV15	TGTGCCACCAGCAGAGGAGGTAGCGGTGCGGCAGGAGAGACCCAGTACTTC	CATSRGGSGAAGETQYF
once	TRBD1	TRBJ1-6	TRBV4-1	TGCGCCAGCAGCCATGCCTCCGGGACAGCAAATTCACCCCTCCACTTT	CASSHASGTANSPLHF
NA	NA	TRBJ2-1	TRBV19	TGTGCCAGTAGTATAGCGGATTTAGGAGGCAATGAGCAGTTCTTC	CASSIADLGGNEQFF
once	TRBD2	TRBJ2-2	TRBV30	TGTGCCTGGAGTCGGGGCGGGAGGGTTGCCGGGGAGCTGTTTTTT	CAWSRGGRVAGELFF